These 10 T cell receptor beta chains were sequenced from one sample in a study of response to subunit inactivated influenza vaccine. TCRdb called the RT-PCR reads again in MiXCR, with one record for every CDR3 protein. The data contain approximately 520,000 distinct CDR3 sequences, 25% of them singletons. The sample in question was CD4+ T cells sorted from PBMCs, obtained 4 to 6 days after vaccination. All receptors come from a man in his fifties or sixties who received an inactivated influenza vaccine.

The V call is TRBV20-1, the J call TRBJ2-5, with 8 bases fitting TRBD2. The CDR3 is 15 amino acids. Looked up from germline, CDR1 is DFQATT and CDR2 is SNEGSKA (reference sequence). The J segment lost 5 bases and the V segment lost 3 bases, leaving 11 bases of the junction unmatched. Here the CDR3 reads CSARGASGYQETQYF. The DNA for the CDR3 is TGCAGTGCTAGGGGGGCTAGCGGGTATCAGGAGACCCAGTACTTC.

The gene calls are TRBV5-6 and TRBJ2-1; D is ambiguous. From germline, CDR1 is SGHDT and CDR2 YYEEEE. The V end was cut by 7 bases, the J end by 4 bases, with 12 bases between. The CDR3 totals 13 residues. The CDR3 sequence is CASQRARYNEQFF. For the CDR3, the DNA is TGTGCCAGCCAGCGAGCCCGATACAATGAGCAGTTCTTC.

The chain uses TRBV21-1 and TRBJ1-1; the D call of TRBD1 is as the table states it, not checked on the DNA. TRBV21-1 is a pseudogene. CDR3 length: 16 amino acids. The CDR3 sequence is CASSTLYRVLNTEAFF. In nucleotides, the CDR3 is TGTGCCAGCAGCACCTTATACAGGGTATTGAACACTGAAGCTTTCTTT.

The genes are TRBV7-2 and TRBJ2-7; 7 nucleotides match TRBD1. In germline, CDR1 is SGHTA, CDR2 FQGNSA. The CDR3 spans 14 residues. V lost 5 bases to trimming and J lost 4 bases; unmatched junction nucleotides: 8. CDR3 residues: CASSARQGQYEQYF. The CDR3 region has the DNA TGTGCCAGCAGCGCGCGACAGGGACAATACGAGCAGTACTTC.

This clonotype has just one count. The gene calls are TRBV18 and TRBJ2-1; D is perhaps TRBD2 (6 bases). From germline, CDR1 is KGHSH and CDR2 LQKENI. The CDR3 totals 15 residues. The V and J ends lost 5 bases and 6 bases respectively, with 17 bases between them. The CDR3 region has the DNA TGTGCCAGCTCATTGGGGACTCTGGGGCTCAATGAGCAGTTCTTC. It yields the protein CASSLGTLGLNEQFF.

This clonotype was observed a handful of times. The rearrangement uses TRBV6-1 and TRBJ1-6, with 8 bases matching TRBD1. This CDR3 has 15 residues. Trimming cost V 6 bases and J 7 bases; bases outside gene matches: 8. CDR1 MNHNS and CDR2 SASEGT come from the germline V gene. Here the CDR3 reads CASSWDRPTNSPLHF. The CDR3 DNA is TGTGCCAGCAGCTGGGACAGGCCAACAAATTCACCCCTCCACTTT.

The rearrangement uses TRBV10-2 and TRBJ2-7; D may correspond to TRBD1 or TRBD2 (6 bases each). The CDR3 is made up of 15 amino acids. With 3 bases removed from V and 4 bases from J, the gap between germline ends came to 16 bases. Germline assignment: CDR1 WSHSY and CDR2 SAAADI. As DNA, the CDR3 is TGCGCCAGCAGTGATAAACCCCGGGGGCGGTACGAGCAGTACTTC. As protein: CASSDKPRGRYEQYF.

This clonotype came up many times. The V gene is TRBV28, the J gene TRBJ1-5; D gene ambiguous. Germline CDR1 reads MDHEN; CDR2 reads SYDVKM. The CDR3 has 15 amino acids. The germline V and J ends were trimmed by 3 bases and 3 bases, with 12 bases remaining between them. The CDR3, as DNA: TGTGCCAGCAGTTTTGGCCGAGGGTCCAATCAGCCCCAGCATTTT. As protein: CASSFGRGSNQPQHF. Drawing the rest from reference TRBV28 and TRBJ1-5, the complete variable domain is DVKVTQSSRYLVKRTGEKVFLECVQDMDHENMFWYRQDPGLGLRLIYFSYDVKMKEKGDIPEGYSVSREKKERFSLILESASTNQTSMYLCASSFGRGSNQPQHFGDGTRLSIL.

This chain links TRBV6-5 with TRBJ2-7; D might be TRBD2 (5 bases). The CDR3 is 18 amino acids. The ends were cut back, 0 bases at V and 3 bases at J, with 21 bases in the middle. CDR1 is MNHEY, CDR2 SVGAGI, per germline. This chain's CDR3 is CASSYSKQLVRLYYEQYF. Here the CDR3 DNA reads TGTGCCAGCAGTTACTCGAAACAACTAGTTCGTTTGTACTACGAGCAGTACTTC.

The V gene is TRBV20-1, the J gene TRBJ1-5, with unresolved D. The CDR3 spans 13 residues. Trimming took off 7 bases at V and 5 bases at J, with 15 bases between the two ends. Germline lookup yields CDR1 DFQATT and CDR2 SNEGSKA (reference sequence). The CDR3 loop reads CSVQWGGDQPQHF. Here the CDR3 DNA reads TGCAGTGTTCAGTGGGGAGGCGATCAGCCCCAGCATTTT.